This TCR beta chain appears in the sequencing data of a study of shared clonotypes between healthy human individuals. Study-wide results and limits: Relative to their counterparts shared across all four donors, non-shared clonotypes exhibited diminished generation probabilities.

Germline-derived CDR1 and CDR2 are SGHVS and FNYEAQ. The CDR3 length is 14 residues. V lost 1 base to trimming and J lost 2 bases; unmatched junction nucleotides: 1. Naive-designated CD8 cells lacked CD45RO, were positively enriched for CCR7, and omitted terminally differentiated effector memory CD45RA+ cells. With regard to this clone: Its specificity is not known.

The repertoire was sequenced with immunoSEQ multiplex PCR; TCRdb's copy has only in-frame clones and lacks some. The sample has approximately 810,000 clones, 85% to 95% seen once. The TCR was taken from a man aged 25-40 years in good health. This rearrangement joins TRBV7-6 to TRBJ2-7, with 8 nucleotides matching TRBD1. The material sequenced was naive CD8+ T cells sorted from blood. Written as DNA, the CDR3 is TGTGCCAGCAGCTTAGGGGACAGGACCTACGAGCAGTACTTC. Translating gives CASSLGDRTYEQYF.